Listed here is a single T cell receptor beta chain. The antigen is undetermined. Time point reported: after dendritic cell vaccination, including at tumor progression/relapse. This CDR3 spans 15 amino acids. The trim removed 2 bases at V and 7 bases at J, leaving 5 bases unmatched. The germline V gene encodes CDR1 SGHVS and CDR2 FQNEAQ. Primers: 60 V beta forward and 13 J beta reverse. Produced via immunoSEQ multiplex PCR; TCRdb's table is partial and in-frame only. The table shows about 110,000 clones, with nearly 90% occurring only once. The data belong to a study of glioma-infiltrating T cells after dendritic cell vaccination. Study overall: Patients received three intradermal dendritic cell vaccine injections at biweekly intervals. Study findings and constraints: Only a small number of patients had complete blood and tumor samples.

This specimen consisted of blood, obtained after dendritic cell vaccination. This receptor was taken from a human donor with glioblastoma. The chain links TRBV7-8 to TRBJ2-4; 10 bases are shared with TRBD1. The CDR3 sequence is CASSLLGQGMNIQYF. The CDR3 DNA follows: TGTGCCAGCAGCTTATTGGGACAGGGGATGAACATTCAGTACTTC.